This passage covers 20 T cell receptor beta chains from one sample sequenced in a study of cytomegalovirus exposure and HLA in healthy donors. PCR primers comprised 60 Vbeta and 13 Jbeta primers. Sequencing used immunoSEQ multiplex PCR; TCRdb keeps in-frame clones, though not all of them. The sample contains roughly 110,000 clones, over 60% of which appear only once. Sequencing was done on a sample of PBMCs. The source of these receptors is a man aged 35-49 years in good health and CMV-seropositive.

This rearrangement joins TRBV5-1 to TRBJ2-7; 7 positions agree with TRBD1. Germline V gene sequence: CDR1 SGHRS, CDR2 YFSETQ. J was trimmed by 2 bases and V by 0 bases; bases with no gene match: 8. The CDR3 runs to 16 residues. Written as DNA, the CDR3 is TGCGCCAGCAGCTTGGGAGAGGGGGCCCTAGCCTACGAGCAGTACTTC. Residues: CASSLGEGALAYEQYF. The entire variable domain, with the rest obtained from reference TRBV5-1 and TRBJ2-7, is as follows: KAGVTQTPRYLIKTRGQQVTLSCSPISGHRSVSWYQQTPGQGLQFLFEYFSETQRNKGNFPGRFSGRQFSNSRSEMNVSTLELGDSALYLCASSLGEGALAYEQYFGPGTRLTVT.

This sequence joins TRBV28 and TRBJ1-2; possibly TRBD1 for D (5 bases). Germline V gene data show CDR1 as MDHEN and CDR2 as SYDVKM. The CDR3 length is 14 residues. V lost 6 bases to trimming and J lost 3 bases, with 14 bases between them. CDR3 DNA: TGTGCCAGCAGGGGGGAAGGAGGGGACTATGGCTACACCTTC. This translates into CASRGEGGDYGYTF.

This clone was counted only a few times. The chain is built from TRBV5-8 and TRBJ1-2, with D maybe TRBD1 (6 bases). This CDR3 has 13 residues. V lost 5 bases to trimming and J lost 5 bases, with 13 bases between them. The germline gives CDR1 SGHTS, CDR2 YDEGEE. CDR3 in amino acids: CASSLQGLYGYTF. CDR3 nucleotides: TGTGCCAGCAGTCTACAGGGCCTTTATGGCTACACCTTC.

V usage is TRBV27 and J usage is TRBJ1-6; TRBD1 matches at 9 bases. Per the germline V gene, CDR1 is MNHEY and CDR2 is SMNVEV (reference sequence). Germline trimming cut 6 bases from V and 9 bases from J; bases unmatched to any gene: 12. The CDR3 runs 16 residues. CDR3 amino acids: CASREQGAPLGSPLHF. CDR3 coding DNA: TGTGCCAGCAGGGAACAGGGGGCGCCCCTAGGTTCACCCCTCCACTTT.

The chain joins TRBV5-6 to TRBJ2-7; 7 positions match TRBD1. V lost 6 bases to trimming and J lost 0 bases; unmatched junction nucleotides: 6. Germline values: CDR1 SGHDT, CDR2 YYEEEE. CDR3 length: 14 amino acids. CDR3 coding DNA: TGTGCCAGCAACGTAGGGGACAGCTCCTACGAGCAGTACTTC. Its protein is CASNVGDSSYEQYF.

The V call is TRBV4-3, the J call TRBJ2-7; 7 bases are a match to TRBD1. This CDR3 is built from 16 residues. The junction had 12 bases not matched to a gene; V was cut back by 3 bases and J by 4 bases. CDR1 is LGHNA, CDR2 YSLEER, per germline. As DNA, the CDR3 is TGCGCCAGCAGCCAGGCCGGGACAGATGGGGAATACGAGCAGTACTTC. Encoded protein: CASSQAGTDGEYEQYF.

In this sample, this clone turned up a few times. The rearrangement uses TRBV27 and TRBJ2-7, with 13 bases fitting TRBD2. This CDR3 region has 14 residues. Germline values: CDR1 MNHEY, CDR2 SMNVEV (reference sequence). After removal of 5 bases from V and 5 bases from J, the junction contained 3 bases not matched to a gene. The CDR3 protein is CASSPGLAGDEQYF. CDR3 nucleotides: TGTGCCAGCAGTCCTGGACTAGCGGGGGACGAGCAGTACTTC.

The chain is built from TRBV7-9 and TRBJ1-1, with D possibly TRBD1 on 6 matching bases. V lost 2 bases, J lost 1 base, and 8 bases lay in between. Germline CDR1 reads SEHNR; CDR2 reads FQNEAQ (reference sequence). The length of the CDR3 is 14 residues. CDR3 sequence (DNA): TGTGCCAGCAGCTTAACAGGGTCGAACACTGAAGCTTTCTTT. Translating it yields CASSLTGSNTEAFF.

This clone was observed a single time. CDR3 sequence (DNA): TGTGCCAGCAGCTTATGGGACAGGGGATATAATTCACCCCTCCACTTT. This translates into CASSLWDRGYNSPLHF. The gene calls are TRBV5-5 and TRBJ1-6, with TRBD1 matching 10 bases. After removal of 2 bases from V and 4 bases from J, the junction contained 3 bases not matched to a gene. This CDR3 has 16 residues. Germline V gene lookup returns CDR1 SGHKS and CDR2 YYEKEE (reference sequence).

The CDR3 is CASSLAGQGWSFF. In DNA form, the CDR3 reads TGTGCCAGCAGCTTGGCCGGACAGGGGTGGTCTTTCTTT. The chain combines TRBV7-9 with TRBJ1-1; 9 nucleotides match TRBD1. The CDR3 has 13 residues. The J segment lost 12 bases and the V segment lost 3 bases, leaving 8 bases of the junction unmatched. Germline loops: CDR1 SEHNR, CDR2 FQNEAQ (reference sequence).

The CDR3 nucleotides read TGTGCCATCAGTGAGTCGCGACAGGGGGGCCAGCCCCAGCATTTT. Its protein is CAISESRQGGQPQHF. The chain has TRBV10-3 and TRBJ1-5; TRBD1 aligns across 9 bases. The CDR3 length is 15 residues. V was pared by 0 bases and J by 7 bases, with 4 bases of the junction left unmatched. Germline V gene data show CDR1 as ENHRY and CDR2 as SYGVKD.

The chain couples TRBV25-1 to TRBJ2-5; tentative D call: TRBD2 (5 bases). Germline loops: CDR1 MGHDK, CDR2 SYGVNS. The CDR3 is 13 residues long. Trimming pared 5 bases from V and 7 bases from J, leaving 14 bases between. CDR3 loop: CASSYSGAATQYF. CDR3 DNA sequence: TGTGCCAGCAGTTATTCTGGAGCGGCGACCCAGTACTTC.

Concerning this clone: At one end, the junction sequence differs from germline, possibly due to a read error. Distinct nucleotide sequences in the sample also encode this CDR3. This chain links TRBV5-6 with TRBJ2-7, with 9 bases lining up with TRBD1. This CDR3 is 16 amino acids long. Germline V CDR1 and CDR2: SGHDT, YYEEEE. CDR3 sequence: CASSQEGGDRAYEQYF. CDR3 DNA sequence: TGCGCCAGCAGCCAAGAAGGCGGGGACAGGGCCTACGAGCAGTACTTC.

J is TRBJ1-2 and V is TRBV4-1; D is undetermined. CDR1 is MGHRA, CDR2 YSYEKL, per germline. CDR3 length equals 15 residues. Trimming removed 0 bases from V and 8 bases from J, with 16 bases in between. CDR3 sequence: CASSQDGLISGGYTF. For the CDR3, the DNA is TGCGCCAGCAGCCAAGATGGTCTTATCTCGGGGGGCTACACCTTC.

A single count supports this clone. The chain couples TRBV5-1 to TRBJ2-3; TRBD1 agrees at 10 bases. Looked up from germline, CDR1 is SGHRS and CDR2 is YFSETQ. This CDR3 spans 16 amino acids. The V gene end was trimmed by 4 bases and the J gene end by 4 bases; junction bases not matched to a gene: 9. CDR3 sequence reads: CASSPGSGQGPDTQYF. CDR3 sequence (DNA): TGCGCCAGCAGCCCTGGCTCGGGACAGGGGCCAGATACGCAGTATTTT.

The chain's CDR3 is CASSSGQGTEAFF. For the CDR3, the DNA is TGTGCCAGCAGCTCCGGACAGGGCACTGAAGCTTTCTTT. The chain employs TRBV6-5 and TRBJ1-1, with 8 bases identical to TRBD1. V lost 6 bases and J lost 4; bases outside the gene matches: 4. The CDR3 is made up of 13 amino acids. Germline V CDR1 and CDR2: MNHEY, SVGAGI.

This clone was seen a few times. V gene TRBV11-1 combines with J gene TRBJ2-7, with TRBD1 matching 7 bases. The V gene's germline CDR1 is SGHAT and CDR2 FQDESV (reference sequence). The CDR3 runs to 16 residues. V dropped 5 bases and J dropped 5; count of bases not matched to a gene: 15. In DNA form, the CDR3 reads TGTGCCAGCAGCGATACTAACAGGGGTCTCGGGAACGAGCAGTACTTC. Its protein product is CASSDTNRGLGNEQYF. Full variable domain (outside the CDR3, taken from reference TRBV11-1 and TRBJ2-7): EAEVAQSPRYKITEKSQAVAFWCDPISGHATLYWYRQILGQGPELLVQFQDESVVDDSQLPKDRFSAERLKGVDSTLKIQPAELGDSAMYLCASSDTNRGLGNEQYFGPGTRLTVT.

CDR3 DNA sequence: TGTGCCAGCAGTCTCCAGGGGATCACTGAAGCTTTCTTT. It codes for CASSLQGITEAFF. This chain joins TRBV27 and TRBJ1-1, with D maybe TRBD1 (6 bases). Germline V gene data show CDR1 as MNHEY and CDR2 as SMNVEV (reference sequence). The CDR3 runs to 13 residues. V lost 5 bases, J lost 4 bases, and 11 bases lay in between.

The sample holds a few counts of this clone. The chain has TRBV7-2 and TRBJ2-3; D is uncertain. Germline CDR1 reads SGHTA; CDR2 reads FQGNSA. The CDR3 runs 13 residues. Between the trimmed V and J ends, which lost 7 bases and 2 bases, there was a span of 10 bases. The CDR3 spells CASTVLYTDTQYF. The CDR3 coding sequence is TGTGCCAGCACCGTACTATACACAGATACGCAGTATTTT. Using reference TRBV7-2 and TRBJ2-3 for the parts outside the CDR3, the full variable domain is GAGVSQSPSNKVTEKGKDVELRCDPISGHTALYWYRQSLGQGLEFLIYFQGNSAPDKSGLPSDRFSAERTGGSVSTLTIQRTQQEDSAVYLCASTVLYTDTQYFGPGTRLTVL.

Concerning this clone: Other DNA sequences from this sample encode an identical CDR3 as well. This chain links TRBV2 with TRBJ1-5; a weak D match, TRBD1 (6 bases). The CDR3 contains 12 residues. Germline values: CDR1 SNHLY, CDR2 FYNNEI. V lost 8 bases to trimming and J lost 3 bases, with 8 bases between them. The CDR3 region is CASRDTNQPQHF. CDR3 DNA sequence: TGTGCCAGCCGGGACACCAATCAGCCCCAGCATTTT.